Shown below are 9 T cell receptor beta chains from a single sample sequenced in a study of cytomegalovirus exposure and HLA in healthy donors. Both 60 Vbeta primers and 13 Jbeta primers went into the PCR. The protocol was immunoSEQ multiplex PCR, while the TCRdb copy is restricted to in-frame clones and leaves out a portion. The sample contains 100,000 to 150,000 clones, 65% to 90% of which appear only once. The sequencing input was PBMCs. These receptors all come from a girl between 2 and 10 years old in good health and CMV-seronegative.

The chain has TRBV10-3 and TRBJ1-1; D remains unclear. The CDR3 contains 15 residues. Trimming stripped 7 bases from V and 3 bases from J, with 18 bases between. Germline CDR1 ENHRY, CDR2 SYGVKD. The CDR3 region has the DNA TGTGCCATCACTACTACGTTTGCCCGCGACACTGAAGCTTTCTTT. Residues: CAITTTFARDTEAFF.

A remark on this clone: Other DNA sequences in this specimen translate into the identical CDR3. V gene TRBV4-1 combines with J gene TRBJ2-5; D possibly corresponds to TRBD2 (5 bases). V was shortened by 1 base and J by 2 bases, with 8 bases between the two germline ends. The CDR3 contains 14 residues. Germline CDR1 is MGHRA and CDR2 is YSYEKL. CDR3: CASSQGGAQETQYF. In DNA, the CDR3 is TGCGCCAGCAGCCAAGGGGGAGCACAAGAGACCCAGTACTTC.

In this sample, this clone turned up once. The chain uses TRBV5-5 and TRBJ2-5, with 7 bases identical to TRBD1. Germline trimming cut 4 bases from V and 12 bases from J; bases unmatched to any gene: 12. Germline V lookup: CDR1 SGHKS, CDR2 YYEKEE (reference sequence). The CDR3 length is 13 residues. DNA for the CDR3: TGTGCCAGCAGCCCATACTCCGACAGGGCTGAGTACTTC. Amino acids: CASSPYSDRAEYF.

This clone was counted between two and nine times. The J gene is TRBJ2-5, the V gene TRBV30; 7 bases are a match to TRBD2. With V trimmed by 1 base and J by 5 bases, 7 bases remained unmatched. Germline lookup yields CDR1 GTSNPN and CDR2 SVGIG (reference sequence). The CDR3 is 14 residues long. CDR3 bases: TGTGCCTGGAGTGCGGGGTGGGAGGGTGAGACCCAGTACTTC. This gives the protein CAWSAGWEGETQYF.

The CDR3 DNA sequence: TGTGCCAGCAGCTTGAGAGGGGGCGGCACTGAAGCTTTCTTT. It codes for CASSLRGGGTEAFF. This rearrangement joins TRBV5-6 to TRBJ1-1, with TRBD1 matching over 7 bases. The CDR3 runs to 14 residues. J was trimmed by 4 bases and V by 1 base; bases with no gene match: 4. From germline, CDR1 is SGHDT and CDR2 YYEEEE.

The chain has TRBV4-2 and TRBJ2-7; TRBD2 might be the D (6 bases). Per germline, CDR1 LGHNA and CDR2 YNFKEQ. The V and J ends lost 2 bases and 2 bases respectively, with 7 bases between them. The CDR3 is made up of 13 amino acids. The CDR3 DNA sequence: TGTGCCAGCAGCCAATCGGGGGCCTACGAGCAGTACTTC. It yields the protein CASSQSGAYEQYF.

The chain uses TRBV27 and TRBJ2-1; tentative D call: TRBD1 (5 bases). V lost 3 bases and J lost 2, with 23 bases in between. Germline CDR1 and CDR2: MNHEY and SMNVEV (reference sequence). This CDR3 is built from 19 residues. The CDR3, as DNA: TGTGCCAGCAGTTTCCCCACAAACCACCAGGGTTTAACCTACAATGAGCAGTTCTTC. Residues: CASSFPTNHQGLTYNEQFF.

This CDR3 reads CASSQDRGEAGEQYF. CDR3 coding DNA: TGCGCCAGCAGCCAAGATAGGGGTGAAGCGGGGGAGCAGTATTTT. This chain links TRBV4-1 with TRBJ2-3; TRBD2 matches at 8 bases. Per germline, CDR1 MGHRA and CDR2 YSYEKL. J gave up 11 bases and V 0 bases, and 10 bases lay outside the gene matches. This CDR3 contains 15 residues.

The chain employs TRBV4-3 and TRBJ2-7; tentative D call: TRBD1 (6 bases). V was pared by 3 bases and J by 7 bases, with 13 bases between. There are 13 residues in the CDR3. The V gene's germline CDR1 is LGHNA and CDR2 YSLEER. This CDR3 is CASSQGTSREQYF. CDR3 bases: TGCGCCAGCAGCCAGGGGACATCTCGGGAGCAGTACTTC.